This is a list of T cell receptor beta chains from one sample in a study of radiation and T cells in renal cell carcinoma. Measured with immunoSEQ multiplex PCR; TCRdb has only the in-frame clones, and not every one. The table shows fewer than 20,000 clones, with about 61% occurring only once. Source: tumor tissue, taken from a patient whose treatment was nephrectomy without radiotherapy. The receptors originated from a man in his fifties or sixties with renal cell carcinoma. The CDR3 runs from the conserved cysteine through the conserved F or W. A D gene is named only where the DNA matches it firmly. Clone size appears in some rows only: once, few, many, or a class for an expanded clone.

TGTGCCAGCAGGGGAGCACAAAGCACAGATACGCAGTATTTT	CASRGAQSTDTQYF	-	TRBV6-6	TRBJ2-3	-
TGTGCCAGCAGTTACTCGAGACGGACCACTGAAGCTTTCTTT	CASSYSRRTTEAFF	-	TRBV6-5	TRBJ1-1	-
TGCAGCGTTGGGACAGGGAATGCTTTCTTT	CSVGTGNAFF	medium-sized	TRBV29-1	TRBJ1-1	TRBD1
TGTGCCAGCAGCGTAGTTAGTTCATTGGGCACTGAAGCTTTCTTT	CASSVVSSLGTEAFF	-	TRBV9	TRBJ1-1	-
TGTGCCAGCAGCTTGGCCTTGGACAGTAAGATGAACACTGAAGCTTTCTTT	CASSLALDSKMNTEAFF	-	TRBV5-6	TRBJ1-1	-
TGTGCCAGCAAACAGGGTAAGGACACTGAAGCTTTCTTT	CASKQGKDTEAFF	-	TRBV6-1	TRBJ1-1	-
TGTGCCAGCAGCTTAACTTTGCAGTATGTGAACACTGAAGCTTTCTTT	CASSLTLQYVNTEAFF	few	TRBV11-2	TRBJ1-1	-
TGTGCCTGGAGTTCGACGGTTAACACTGAAGCTTTCTTT	CAWSSTVNTEAFF	-	TRBV30	TRBJ1-1	-
TGTGCCATCTCAACCCGGGAAATCCATGGCTACACCTTC	CAISTREIHGYTF	few	TRBV10-3	TRBJ1-2	-
TGCAGCGTTGAAAGCGCCTTTTCCACAGATACGCAGTATTTT	CSVESAFSTDTQYF	-	TRBV29-1	TRBJ2-3	-
TGCGCCAGCAGCTTGGCCAACGGAGTAAAGAATTCACCCCTCCACTTT	CASSLANGVKNSPLHF	-	TRBV5-1	TRBJ1-6	-
TGTGCCTGGAGTGTGAGTAACACCGGGGAGCTGTTTTTT	CAWSVSNTGELFF	-	TRBV30	TRBJ2-2	-
TGCGCCAGCAGCCACCAGCCGGGGGGGGATGACTATGGCTACACCTTC	CASSHQPGGDDYGYTF	-	TRBV4-1	TRBJ1-2	-
TGTGCCAGCAGCTTAGGGACAGCCAGGTATCAGCCCCAGCATTTT	CASSLGTARYQPQHF	-	TRBV7-2	TRBJ1-5	-
TGTGCCAGCAGCCGTAGGTGGGGGAATGAAAAACTGTTTTTT	CASSRRWGNEKLFF	few	TRBV14	TRBJ1-4	-
TGCAGCGTTGCTAGCGGGATCAACACCGGGGAGCTGTTTTTT	CSVASGINTGELFF	once	TRBV29-1	TRBJ2-2	TRBD2
TGTGCCAGCATGGTCAGGAGGGGCACTGAAGCTTTCTTT	CASMVRRGTEAFF	once	TRBV6-7	TRBJ1-1	-
TGTGCCAGCAGCTTATCGCTCTATGGCTACACCTTC	CASSLSLYGYTF	-	TRBV11-2	TRBJ1-2	-
TGTGCCAGCAGCTTAGTTTGGAGAGAAGAGACCCAGTACTTC	CASSLVWREETQYF	-	TRBV7-2	TRBJ2-5	-
TGTGCCAGCAGCCCGGTGGGGGGAACTGAAGCTTTCTTT	CASSPVGGTEAFF	-	TRBV7-3	TRBJ1-1	-
TGCGCCAGCAGCTTGGCTTCACCCCGAATAGCTGGAAACACCATATATTTT	CASSLASPRIAGNTIYF	-	TRBV5-1	TRBJ1-3	-
TGTGCCAGTAGTATGCGTGACAGGGGGCAACTTTCCGGAGGAAACACCATATATTTT	CASSMRDRGQLSGGNTIYF	-	TRBV19	TRBJ1-3	TRBD1
TGTGCCAGCAGTGGGGGGAAAGGACAGGGTTCAGGCTACACCTTC	CASSGGKGQGSGYTF	few	TRBV28	TRBJ1-2	TRBD1
TGCAGCGTACTGGATCCGTGGATTCGGAGATATGGCTACACCTTC	CSVLDPWIRRYGYTF	-	TRBV29-1	TRBJ1-2	-
TGTGCCAGTAGTATTAGCGGCCGAATGAACACTGAAGCTTTCTTT	CASSISGRMNTEAFF	-	TRBV19	TRBJ1-1	-
TGTGCCAGCAGCCAAGACCGGGTAGCTAATGAAAAACTGTTTTTT	CASSQDRVANEKLFF	-	TRBV4-2	TRBJ1-4	-
TGTGCCAGCAGTGAATTTATTTCCCGTACGCCCCAGCATTTT	CASSEFISRTPQHF	few	TRBV6-1	TRBJ1-5	-
TGTGCCAGCAGCTTAGACCCAGGTAACACTGAAGCTTTCTTT	CASSLDPGNTEAFF	-	TRBV7-2	TRBJ1-1	-
TGTGCCACCAGCGGGACAGGGGCAAATGAGCAGTTCTTC	CATSGTGANEQFF	many	TRBV15	TRBJ2-1	TRBD1
TGTGCCAGCAGTTTCTTGGGCGGGGGGAAAAAGGGCAATCAGCCCCAGCATTTT	CASSFLGGGKKGNQPQHF	few	TRBV27	TRBJ1-5	-
TGTGCCAGCAGCCCAATTCGGACTAATCCCTCCTACGAGCAGTACTTC	CASSPIRTNPSYEQYF	once	TRBV28	TRBJ2-7	-
TGTGCCTGGAGTGACATCGACGAGCAGTACTTC	CAWSDIDEQYF	medium-sized	TRBV30	TRBJ2-7	-
TGTGCCAGCAGCGTAAACTTAGCTGACCTCACAGATACGCAGTATTTT	CASSVNLADLTDTQYF	-	TRBV9	TRBJ2-3	-
TGCGCCAGCAGCCAGCAGGACAGGACGAACACTGAAGCTTTCTTT	CASSQQDRTNTEAFF	-	TRBV4-1	TRBJ1-1	TRBD1
TGTGCCAGCTCCGGGACCGACACCTACGAGCAGTACTTC	CASSGTDTYEQYF	-	TRBV7-6	TRBJ2-7	-
TGTGCCTGGAGAACCCCAGGGTTGGGCTACACTGAAGCTTTCTTT	CAWRTPGLGYTEAFF	few	TRBV30	TRBJ1-1	-
TGTGCCAGCTCTATGGGACAGGCTAACTATGGCTACACCTTC	CASSMGQANYGYTF	-	TRBV18	TRBJ1-2	TRBD1
TGTGCCAGCAGCTCCAGACAGGGGGCCTCCAGCTCCTACGAGCAGTACTTC	CASSSRQGASSSYEQYF	-	TRBV7-2	TRBJ2-7	TRBD1
TGTGCCTGTTCATGGGGGGCAAATCAGCCCCAGCATTTT	CACSWGANQPQHF	-	TRBV30	TRBJ1-5	-
TGTGCCAGCAGTCTAGCAGAAGGCTACACCTTC	CASSLAEGYTF	few	TRBV6-1	TRBJ1-2	-
TGCAGTGCAAGGGGGAACACTGAAGCTTTCTTT	CSARGNTEAFF	-	TRBV20-1	TRBJ1-1	-
TGTGCCAGCAGCTTAGTCTACGGTAGCAATCAGCCCCAGCATTTT	CASSLVYGSNQPQHF	-	TRBV7-2	TRBJ1-5	-
TGTGCCAGCAGCTTACTGGGAGAGACCCAGTACTTC	CASSLLGETQYF	-	TRBV7-8	TRBJ2-5	-
TGCGCCAGCAGCCAAGTGACAGGGCCGTACGAGCAGTACTTC	CASSQVTGPYEQYF	-	TRBV4-3	TRBJ2-7	TRBD1
TGTGCCAGCAGTTCAAGCGGGGTGGACAGGGCTTTGAACATTCAGTACTTC	CASSSSGVDRALNIQYF	few	TRBV28	TRBJ2-4	-
TGTGCCAGCAGCGCTGGGACGGACAATCAGCCCCAGCATTTT	CASSAGTDNQPQHF	-	TRBV9	TRBJ1-5	-
TGCGCCAGCAGCTTGGCTGGGGGAAGCAGTCAGCCCCAGCATTTT	CASSLAGGSSQPQHF	-	TRBV5-1	TRBJ1-5	-
TGTGCCAGCAGCTTATACGGGACAGGGGCAGAAGAGCAGTACTTC	CASSLYGTGAEEQYF	-	TRBV7-2	TRBJ2-7	TRBD1
TGTGCCAGCAGTTTATCCTACAGGGGGATTCAAAACATTCAGTACTTC	CASSLSYRGIQNIQYF	-	TRBV27	TRBJ2-4	TRBD1
TGTGCCGGACCCCTCCCGGGGGACACTGAAGCTTTCTTT	CAGPLPGDTEAFF	-	TRBV7-9	TRBJ1-1	-
TGTGCCAGCAGCCCTGGGACTAGCAGGAACACCGGGGAGCTGTTTTTT	CASSPGTSRNTGELFF	-	TRBV5-8	TRBJ2-2	TRBD2